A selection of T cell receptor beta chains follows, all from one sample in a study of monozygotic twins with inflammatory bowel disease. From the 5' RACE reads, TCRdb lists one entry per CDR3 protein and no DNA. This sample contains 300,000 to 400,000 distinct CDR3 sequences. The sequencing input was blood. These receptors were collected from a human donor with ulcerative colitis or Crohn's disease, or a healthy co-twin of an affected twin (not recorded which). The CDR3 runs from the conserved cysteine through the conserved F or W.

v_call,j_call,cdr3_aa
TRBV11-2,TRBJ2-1,CASSPRGTTYNEQFF
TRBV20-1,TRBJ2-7,CSAIGGDRVSYEQYF
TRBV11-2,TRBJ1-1,CASSLSRANTEAFF
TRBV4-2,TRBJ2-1,CASSHVDRGQGEQFF
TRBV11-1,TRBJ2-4,CASSPRLWTRSAKNIQYF
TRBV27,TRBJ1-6,CATTLLSPVNSPLHF
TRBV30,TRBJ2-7,CAWSRGQGSYEQYF
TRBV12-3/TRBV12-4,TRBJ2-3,CASSMIRLGDTQYF
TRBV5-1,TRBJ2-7,CASSPSAGTYEQYF
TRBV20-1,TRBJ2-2,CSARTGAMGAGELFF
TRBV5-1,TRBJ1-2,CASAGTWDGYTF
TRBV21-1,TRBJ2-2,CASSNPTEGAAPGQSKTGELFF
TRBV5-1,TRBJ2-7,CASSLGQGSPLLGEQYF
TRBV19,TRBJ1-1,CASNPGLNTEAFF
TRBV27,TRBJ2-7,CASSATGNYEQYF
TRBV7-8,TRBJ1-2,CASSQVPGNYGYTF
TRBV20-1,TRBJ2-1,CSARDRLAGWYEQFF
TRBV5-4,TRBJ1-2,CASSFQGQSNYGYTF
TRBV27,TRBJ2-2,CASRTQGAGSTGELFF
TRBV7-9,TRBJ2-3,CASSSHMVTDTQYF
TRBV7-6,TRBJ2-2,CASSLASGAHGELFF
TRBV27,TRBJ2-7,CASGGVGSYEQYF
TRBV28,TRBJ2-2,CASTPHPGNTGELFF
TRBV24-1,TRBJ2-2,CATSDPGVGRAGELFF
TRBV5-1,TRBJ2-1,CASSLMGAYEQFF
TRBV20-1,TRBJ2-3,CSAPQGSTDTQYF
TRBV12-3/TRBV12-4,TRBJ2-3,CASGRRLDTDTQYF
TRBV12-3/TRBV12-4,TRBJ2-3,CASNFGQEGTDTQYF
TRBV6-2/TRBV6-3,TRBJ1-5,CASSYGGIGGNQPQHF
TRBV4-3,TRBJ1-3,CASSQDTGGRSGNTIYF
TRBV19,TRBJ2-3,CASSIWAGEPTDTQYF
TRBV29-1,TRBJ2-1,CSVEDWPGSSYNEQFF
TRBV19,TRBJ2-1,CASNPRGTNDNEQFF